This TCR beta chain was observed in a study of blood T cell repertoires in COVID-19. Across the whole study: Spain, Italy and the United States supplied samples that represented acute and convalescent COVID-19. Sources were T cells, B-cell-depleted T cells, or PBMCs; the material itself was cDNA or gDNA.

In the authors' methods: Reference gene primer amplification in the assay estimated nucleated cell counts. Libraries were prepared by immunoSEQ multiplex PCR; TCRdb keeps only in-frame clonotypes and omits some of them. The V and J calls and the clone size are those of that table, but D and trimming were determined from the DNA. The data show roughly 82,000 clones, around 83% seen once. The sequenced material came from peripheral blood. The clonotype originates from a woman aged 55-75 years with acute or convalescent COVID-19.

This CDR3 reads CASSLRGRPTNYGYTF. Written as DNA, the CDR3 is TGTGCCAGCAGCCTGCGGGGCAGGCCCACTAACTATGGCTACACCTTC. The chain joins TRBV7-2 to TRBJ1-2; tentatively, D is TRBD1 (5 bases). Per the germline V gene, CDR1 is SGHTA and CDR2 is FQGNSA. This CDR3 has 16 amino acids. Between the trimmed V and J ends, which lost 5 bases and 0 bases, there was a span of 16 bases.